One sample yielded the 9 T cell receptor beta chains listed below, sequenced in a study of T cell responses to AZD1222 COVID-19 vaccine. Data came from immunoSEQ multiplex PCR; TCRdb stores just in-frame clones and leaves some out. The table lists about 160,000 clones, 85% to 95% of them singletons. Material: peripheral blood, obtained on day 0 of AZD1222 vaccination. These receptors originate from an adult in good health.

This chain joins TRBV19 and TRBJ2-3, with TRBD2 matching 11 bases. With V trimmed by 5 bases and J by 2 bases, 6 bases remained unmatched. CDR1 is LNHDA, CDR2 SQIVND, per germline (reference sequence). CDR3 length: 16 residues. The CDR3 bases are TGTGCCAGTAGTGTTAGCGGGAGGGCCCTCACAGATACGCAGTATTTT. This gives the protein CASSVSGRALTDTQYF.

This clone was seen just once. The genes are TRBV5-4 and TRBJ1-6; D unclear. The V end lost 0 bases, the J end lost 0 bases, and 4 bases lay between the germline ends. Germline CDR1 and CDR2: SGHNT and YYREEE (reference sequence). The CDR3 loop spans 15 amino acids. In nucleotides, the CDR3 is TGTGCCAGCAGCTTGGAGAGCTCCTATAATTCACCCCTCCACTTT. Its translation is CASSLESSYNSPLHF.

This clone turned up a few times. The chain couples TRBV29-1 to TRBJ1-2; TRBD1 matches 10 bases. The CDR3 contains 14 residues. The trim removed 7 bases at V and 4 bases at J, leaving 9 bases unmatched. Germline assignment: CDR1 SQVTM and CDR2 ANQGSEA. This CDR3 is CSAPGQGSGYGYTF. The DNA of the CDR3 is TGCAGCGCCCCGGGACAGGGGAGTGGCTATGGCTACACCTTC.

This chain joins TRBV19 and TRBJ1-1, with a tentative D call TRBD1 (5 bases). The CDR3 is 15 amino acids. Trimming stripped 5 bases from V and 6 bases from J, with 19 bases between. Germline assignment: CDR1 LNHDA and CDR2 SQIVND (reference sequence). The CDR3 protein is CASSPGARVYPEAFF. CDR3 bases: TGTGCCAGTAGTCCCGGGGCAAGAGTCTACCCTGAAGCTTTCTTT.

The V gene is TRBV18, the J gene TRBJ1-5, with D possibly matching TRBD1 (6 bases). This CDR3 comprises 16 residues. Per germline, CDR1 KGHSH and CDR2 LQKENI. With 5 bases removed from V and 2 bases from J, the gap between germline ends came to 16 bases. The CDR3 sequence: CASSSKTGIGNQPQHF. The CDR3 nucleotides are TGTGCCAGCTCATCAAAAACAGGGATAGGCAATCAGCCCCAGCATTTT.

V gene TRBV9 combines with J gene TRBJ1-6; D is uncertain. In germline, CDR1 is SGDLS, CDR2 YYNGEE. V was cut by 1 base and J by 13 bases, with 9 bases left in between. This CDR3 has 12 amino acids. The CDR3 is CASSVRGQPLHF. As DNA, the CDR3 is TGTGCCAGCAGCGTAAGAGGGCAGCCCCTCCACTTT.

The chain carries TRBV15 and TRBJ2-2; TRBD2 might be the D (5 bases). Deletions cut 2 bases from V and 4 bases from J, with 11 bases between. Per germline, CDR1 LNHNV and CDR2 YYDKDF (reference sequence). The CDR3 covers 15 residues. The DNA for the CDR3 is TGTGCCACCAGCAGACAGACGGGATCCACCGGGGAGCTGTTTTTT. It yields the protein CATSRQTGSTGELFF.

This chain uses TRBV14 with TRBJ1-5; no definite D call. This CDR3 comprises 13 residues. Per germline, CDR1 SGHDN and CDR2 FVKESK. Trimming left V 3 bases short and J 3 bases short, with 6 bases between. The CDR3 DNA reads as TGTGCCAGCAGCCAGAGTTTCAATCAGCCCCAGCATTTT. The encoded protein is CASSQSFNQPQHF.

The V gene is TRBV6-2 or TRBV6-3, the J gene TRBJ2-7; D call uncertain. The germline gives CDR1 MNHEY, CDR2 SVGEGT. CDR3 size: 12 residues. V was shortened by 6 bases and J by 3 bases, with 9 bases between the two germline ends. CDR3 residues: CASRYPNYEQYF. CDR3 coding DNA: TGTGCCAGCAGATACCCGAACTACGAGCAGTACTTC.